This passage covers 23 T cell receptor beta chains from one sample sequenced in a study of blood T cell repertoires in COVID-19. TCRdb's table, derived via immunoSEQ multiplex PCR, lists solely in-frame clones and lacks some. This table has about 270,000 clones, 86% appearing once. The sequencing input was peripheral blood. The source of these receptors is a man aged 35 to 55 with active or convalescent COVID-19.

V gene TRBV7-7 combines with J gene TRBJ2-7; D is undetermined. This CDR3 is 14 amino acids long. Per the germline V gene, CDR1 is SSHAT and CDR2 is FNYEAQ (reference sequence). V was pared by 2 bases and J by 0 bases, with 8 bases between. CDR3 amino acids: CASSLQVSSYEQYF. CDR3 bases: TGTGCCAGCAGCTTACAGGTGTCCTCCTACGAGCAGTACTTC.

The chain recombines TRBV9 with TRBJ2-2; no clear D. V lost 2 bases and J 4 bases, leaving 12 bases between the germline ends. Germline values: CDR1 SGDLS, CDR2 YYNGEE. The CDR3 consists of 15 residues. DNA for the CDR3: TGTGCCAGCAGCGTTACACCCGAACCCACCGGGGAGCTGTTTTTT. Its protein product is CASSVTPEPTGELFF.

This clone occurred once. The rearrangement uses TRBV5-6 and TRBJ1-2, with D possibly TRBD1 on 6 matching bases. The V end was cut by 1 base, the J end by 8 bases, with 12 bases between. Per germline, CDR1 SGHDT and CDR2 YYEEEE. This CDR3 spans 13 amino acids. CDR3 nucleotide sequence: TGTGCCAGCAGCTTGTCGACAGGTCGAGGCTACACCTTC. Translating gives CASSLSTGRGYTF.

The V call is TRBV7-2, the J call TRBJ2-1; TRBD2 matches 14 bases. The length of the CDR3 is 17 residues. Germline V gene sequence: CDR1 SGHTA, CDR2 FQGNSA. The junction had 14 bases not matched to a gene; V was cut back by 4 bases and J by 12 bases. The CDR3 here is CASSSPPPGLAGVWQFF. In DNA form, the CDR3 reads TGTGCCAGCAGCTCCCCTCCACCGGGACTAGCGGGAGTGTGGCAGTTCTTC.

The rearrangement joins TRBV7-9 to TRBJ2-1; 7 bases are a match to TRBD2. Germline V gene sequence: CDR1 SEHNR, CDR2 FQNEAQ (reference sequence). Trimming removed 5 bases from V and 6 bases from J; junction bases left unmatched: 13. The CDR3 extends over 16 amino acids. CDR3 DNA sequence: TGTGCCAGCAGCCAGCCGCCTAGCGGTTTATTCAATGAGCAGTTCTTC. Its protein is CASSQPPSGLFNEQFF.

The CDR3 DNA reads TGTGCCAGCAGCTTATCCGACAGGGCATTTACAGGAAACCAAGAGACCCAGTACTTC. This codes for CASSLSDRAFTGNQETQYF. J is TRBJ2-5 and V is TRBV13; 7 nucleotides agree with TRBD1. J was trimmed by 0 bases and V by 2 bases; bases with no gene match: 15. The CDR3 contains 19 residues. Per the germline V gene, CDR1 is PRHDT and CDR2 is FYEKMQ (reference sequence).

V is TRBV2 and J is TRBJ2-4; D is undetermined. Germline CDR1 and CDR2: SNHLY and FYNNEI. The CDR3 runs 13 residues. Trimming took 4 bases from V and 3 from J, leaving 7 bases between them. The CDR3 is CASSVGSKNIQYF. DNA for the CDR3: TGTGCCAGCAGTGTGGGCAGCAAAAACATTCAGTACTTC.

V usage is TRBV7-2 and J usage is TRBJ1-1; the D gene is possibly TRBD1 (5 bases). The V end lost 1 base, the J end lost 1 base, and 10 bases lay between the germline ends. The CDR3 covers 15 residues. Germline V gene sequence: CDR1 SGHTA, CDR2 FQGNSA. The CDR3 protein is CASSLVYRTNTEAFF. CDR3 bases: TGTGCCAGCAGCTTAGTGTACAGGACGAACACTGAAGCTTTCTTT.

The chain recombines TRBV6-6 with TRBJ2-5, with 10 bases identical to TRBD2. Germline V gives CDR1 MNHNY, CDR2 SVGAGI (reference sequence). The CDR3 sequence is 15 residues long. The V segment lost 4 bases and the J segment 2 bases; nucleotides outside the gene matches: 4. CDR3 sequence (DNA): TGTGCCAGCAGTTCTAGCGGGGGCCAGCAAGAGACCCAGTACTTC. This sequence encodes CASSSSGGQQETQYF.

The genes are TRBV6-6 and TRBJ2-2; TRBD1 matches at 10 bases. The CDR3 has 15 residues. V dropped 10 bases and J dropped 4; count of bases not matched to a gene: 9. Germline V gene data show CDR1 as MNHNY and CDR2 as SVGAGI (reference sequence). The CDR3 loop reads CATLPGQGSTGELFF. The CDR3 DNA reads TGTGCCACGCTGCCGGGACAGGGGAGCACCGGGGAGCTGTTTTTT.

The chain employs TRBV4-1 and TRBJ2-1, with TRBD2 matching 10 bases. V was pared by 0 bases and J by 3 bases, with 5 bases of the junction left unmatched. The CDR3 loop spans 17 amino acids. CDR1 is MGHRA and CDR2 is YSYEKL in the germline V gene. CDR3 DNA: TGCGCCAGCAGCCAAGATCCAGCGGGGGGGCTCTACAATGAGCAGTTCTTC. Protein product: CASSQDPAGGLYNEQFF.

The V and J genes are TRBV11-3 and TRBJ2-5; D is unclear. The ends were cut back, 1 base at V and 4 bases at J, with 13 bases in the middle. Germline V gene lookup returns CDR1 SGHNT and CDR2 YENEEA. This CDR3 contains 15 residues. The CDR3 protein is CASSLGGGNGETQYF. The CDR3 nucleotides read TGTGCCAGCAGCTTAGGAGGCGGAAACGGAGAGACCCAGTACTTC. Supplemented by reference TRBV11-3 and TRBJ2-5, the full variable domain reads EAGVVQSPRYKIIEKKQPVAFWCNPISGHNTLYWYLQNLGQGPELLIRYENEEAVDDSQLPKDRFSAERLKGVDSTLKIQPAELGDSAVYLCASSLGGGNGETQYFGPGTRLLVL.

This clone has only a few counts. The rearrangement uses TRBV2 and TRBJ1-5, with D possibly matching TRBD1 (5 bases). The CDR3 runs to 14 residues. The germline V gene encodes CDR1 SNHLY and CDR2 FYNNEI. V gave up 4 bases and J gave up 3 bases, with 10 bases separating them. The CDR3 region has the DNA TGTGCCAGCAGTGGCCGACAGACCAATCAGCCCCAGCATTTT. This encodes CASSGRQTNQPQHF.

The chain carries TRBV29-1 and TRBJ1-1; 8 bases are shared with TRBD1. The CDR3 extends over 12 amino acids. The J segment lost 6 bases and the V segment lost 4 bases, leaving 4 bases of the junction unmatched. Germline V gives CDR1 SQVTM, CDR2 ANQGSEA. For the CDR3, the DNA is TGCAGCGTTGCGGACAGGGAGCCTGAAGCTTTCTTT. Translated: CSVADREPEAFF.

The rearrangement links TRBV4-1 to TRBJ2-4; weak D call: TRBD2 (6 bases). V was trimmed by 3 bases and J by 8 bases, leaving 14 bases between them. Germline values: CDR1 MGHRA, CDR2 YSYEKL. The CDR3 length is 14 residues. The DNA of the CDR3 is TGCGCCAGCAGCCAGAGACAACTAGCCTACATTCAGTACTTC. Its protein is CASSQRQLAYIQYF.

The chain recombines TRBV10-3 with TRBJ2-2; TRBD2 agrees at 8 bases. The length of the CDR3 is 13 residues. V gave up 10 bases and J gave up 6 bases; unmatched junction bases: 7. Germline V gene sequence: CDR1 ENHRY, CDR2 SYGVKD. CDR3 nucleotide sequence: TGTGCCACCCAAGCGGGAGAGGCCGGGGAGCTGTTTTTT. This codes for CATQAGEAGELFF.

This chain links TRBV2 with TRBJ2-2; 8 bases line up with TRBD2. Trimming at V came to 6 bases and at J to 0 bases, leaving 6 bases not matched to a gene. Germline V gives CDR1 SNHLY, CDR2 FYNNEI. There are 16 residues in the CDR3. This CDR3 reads CASRPTSGTNTGELFF. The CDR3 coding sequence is TGTGCCAGCAGACCCACTAGCGGCACGAACACCGGGGAGCTGTTTTTT.

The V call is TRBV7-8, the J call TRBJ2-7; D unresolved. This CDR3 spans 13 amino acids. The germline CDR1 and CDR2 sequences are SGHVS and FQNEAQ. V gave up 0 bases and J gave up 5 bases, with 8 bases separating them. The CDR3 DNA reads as TGTGCCAGCAGCTTAGCGACTGGCCACGAGCAGTACTTC. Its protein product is CASSLATGHEQYF.

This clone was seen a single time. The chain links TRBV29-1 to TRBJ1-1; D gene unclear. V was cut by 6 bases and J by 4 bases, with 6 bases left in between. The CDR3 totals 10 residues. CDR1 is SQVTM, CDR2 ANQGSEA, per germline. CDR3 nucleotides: TGCAGCGTGGCTGGCACTGAAGCTTTCTTT. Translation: CSVAGTEAFF.

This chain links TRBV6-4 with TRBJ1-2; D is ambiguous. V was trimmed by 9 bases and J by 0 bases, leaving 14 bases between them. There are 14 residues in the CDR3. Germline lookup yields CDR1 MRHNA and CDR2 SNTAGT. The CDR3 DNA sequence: TGTGCCAGAATACAGACCAAGCCTAACTATGGCTACACCTTC. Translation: CARIQTKPNYGYTF.

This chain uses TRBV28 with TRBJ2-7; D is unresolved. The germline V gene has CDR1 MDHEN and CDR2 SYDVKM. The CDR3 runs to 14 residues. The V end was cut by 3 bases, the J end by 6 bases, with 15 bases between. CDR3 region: CASSLIAGIGEQYF. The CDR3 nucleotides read TGTGCCAGCAGTTTGATTGCAGGAATTGGCGAGCAGTACTTC.

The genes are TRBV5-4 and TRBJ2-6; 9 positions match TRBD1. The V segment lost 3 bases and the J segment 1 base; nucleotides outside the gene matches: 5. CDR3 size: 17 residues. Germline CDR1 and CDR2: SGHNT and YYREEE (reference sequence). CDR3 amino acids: CASSWTGEWSGANVLTF. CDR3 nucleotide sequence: TGTGCCAGCAGCTGGACAGGGGAATGGTCTGGGGCCAACGTCCTGACTTTC.

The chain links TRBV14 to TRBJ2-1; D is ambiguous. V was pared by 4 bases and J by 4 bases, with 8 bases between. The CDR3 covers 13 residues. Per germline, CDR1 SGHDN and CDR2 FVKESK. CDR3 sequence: CASSPRNYNEQFF. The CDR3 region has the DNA TGTGCCAGCAGCCCGAGAAATTACAATGAGCAGTTCTTC.